This T cell receptor beta chain was documented in a study of shared clonotypes between healthy human individuals. Sequencing used immunoSEQ multiplex PCR; TCRdb keeps in-frame clones, though not all of them. In the table there are about 710,000 clones, around 78% of which are singletons. This CDR3 contains 14 residues. V was trimmed by 5 bases and J by 4 bases, leaving 14 bases between them. Germline values: CDR1 MNHEY, CDR2 SVGAGI. This TCR was recovered from a woman under 40 in good health. The chain couples TRBV6-5 to TRBJ1-1; no reliable D call. The sample comprised memory CD4+ T cells sorted from blood. The sample's subset: CD45RA-negative fraction. CDR3 nucleotide sequence: TGTGCCAGCAGTGCTTGGGTAAAAGGCACTGAAGCTTTCTTT. This encodes CASSAWVKGTEAFF.